One and the same sample provided the 32 T cell receptor beta chains below, sequenced in a study of cytomegalovirus exposure and HLA in healthy donors. The PCR had 60 Vbeta and 13 Jbeta primers. Generated by immunoSEQ multiplex PCR, the TCRdb table keeps only in-frame clones and is missing some. The sample carries about 250,000 clones, over 75% recorded once. The sequencing input was PBMCs. The source is a boy younger than 18 in good health and CMV-seronegative.

The chain's CDR3 is CASGHLTGEIYF. CDR3 DNA: TGTGCTAGTGGCCATCTAACAGGGGAAATTTATTTT. This chain joins TRBV12-5 and TRBJ1-3, with TRBD1 matching 7 bases. Trimming at V came to 6 bases and at J to 16 bases, leaving 12 bases not matched to a gene. CDR3 length: 12 residues. The germline gives CDR1 LGHNT, CDR2 FRNRAP.

This clone was found once. Within the sample, other DNA sequences also encode this same CDR3. The chain recombines TRBV13 with TRBJ1-6, with D unresolved. The length of the CDR3 is 14 residues. Germline assignment: CDR1 PRHDT and CDR2 FYEKMQ (reference sequence). The germline V and J ends were trimmed by 3 bases and 8 bases, with 11 bases remaining between them. CDR3 nucleotides: TGTGCCAGCAGCTTGGTCCGGGAGTATTCACCCCTCCACTTT. Translated: CASSLVREYSPLHF.

In regard to this clone: Other DNA sequences within the sample encode an identical CDR3. The rearrangement joins TRBV5-1 to TRBJ1-1; D remains unclear. CDR1 is SGHRS and CDR2 is YFSETQ in the germline V gene. Trimming took off 0 bases at V and 0 bases at J, with 6 bases between the two ends. The CDR3 covers 14 residues. DNA for the CDR3: TGCGCCAGCAGCTTGGACTCTTTGAACACTGAAGCTTTCTTT. It yields the protein CASSLDSLNTEAFF.

This chain links TRBV28 with TRBJ1-5, with D hard to call. V gave up 4 bases and J gave up 0 bases, with 10 bases separating them. This CDR3 is built from 15 residues. The germline CDR1 and CDR2 sequences are MDHEN and SYDVKM. The CDR3 sequence: CASSSAAYSNQPQHF. The CDR3 DNA sequence: TGTGCCAGCAGTTCCGCGGCCTATAGCAATCAGCCCCAGCATTTT.

This rearrangement joins TRBV13 to TRBJ2-5; 9 positions match TRBD2. The DNA end is more similar to TRBJ2-7, so the J call may be wrong. The germline CDR1 and CDR2 sequences are PRHDT and FYEKMQ (reference sequence). The CDR3 contains 14 residues. As DNA, the CDR3 is TGTGCCAGCAGCCGCGGACTAGCGTTCTACGAGCAGTACTTC. Protein product: CASSRGLAFYEQYF.

V and J are TRBV29-1 and TRBJ2-7; possible D gene TRBD1, 6 bases. V was pared by 3 bases and J by 0 bases, with 9 bases between. Germline V CDR1 and CDR2: SQVTM, ANQGSEA. The CDR3 spans 13 residues. The CDR3 sequence: CSVDGRGSYEQYF. CDR3 sequence (DNA): TGCAGCGTTGATGGCAGGGGCTCCTACGAGCAGTACTTC.

The V and J genes are TRBV11-2 and TRBJ1-3, with TRBD1 identical over 9 bases. The ends lost 5 bases at V and 7 bases at J; junction bases unmatched: 9. CDR1 SGHAT and CDR2 FQNNGV come from the germline V gene. CDR3 length: 15 amino acids. The CDR3 here is CASSAWTGDSNTIYF. CDR3 DNA sequence: TGTGCCAGCAGCGCCTGGACAGGGGATAGTAACACCATATATTTT.

The rearrangement joins TRBV21-1 to TRBJ1-1; the D call in the table, TRBD1, was not verified against the DNA. TRBV21-1 constitutes a pseudogene. CDR3 length equals 11 residues. The CDR3 DNA is TGTGCCAGCAGCACACAGAACCCTGCTTTCTTT. It encodes CASSTQNPAFF.

This clone has just a few counts. The same CDR3 arises from other DNA sequences in this sample as well. The chain combines TRBV29-1 with TRBJ1-5; TRBD1 might be the D (5 bases). CDR3 length equals 12 residues. Germline lookup yields CDR1 SQVTM and CDR2 ANQGSEA. The V end lost 5 bases, the J end lost 5 bases, and 10 bases lay between the germline ends. The CDR3 loop reads CSVRQGDQPQHF. The CDR3, as DNA: TGCAGCGTTAGGCAGGGCGATCAGCCCCAGCATTTT.

The J gene is TRBJ2-7, the V gene TRBV5-4, with 8 bases aligning to TRBD2. Germline loops: CDR1 SGHNT, CDR2 YYREEE (reference sequence). The V segment lost 4 bases and the J segment 1 base; nucleotides outside the gene matches: 7. CDR3 length: 15 amino acids. CDR3 bases: TGTGCCAGCAGCCCCGCTAGCGGGCCTTCCTACGAGCAGTACTTC. Residues: CASSPASGPSYEQYF.

The chain has TRBV18 and TRBJ1-2, with 8 nucleotides matching TRBD1. The germline CDR1 and CDR2 sequences are KGHSH and LQKENI. J was trimmed by 5 bases and V by 3 bases; bases with no gene match: 5. This CDR3 contains 14 residues. The CDR3 coding sequence is TGTGCCAGCTCACCCACAGGGGGAAAATATGGCTACACCTTC. Translating gives CASSPTGGKYGYTF.

The chain combines TRBV25-1 with TRBJ2-7; 7 nucleotides align to TRBD2. This CDR3 has 15 residues. Germline CDR1 and CDR2: MGHDK and SYGVNS. After removal of 3 bases from V and 4 bases from J, the junction contained 9 bases not matched to a gene. The CDR3 protein is CASSDERGGSYEQYF. DNA for the CDR3: TGTGCCAGCAGTGACGAGCGGGGCGGATCTTACGAGCAGTACTTC.

The CDR3 region is CASSEAPGNPTGELFF. The CDR3 nucleotides read TGTGCCAGCAGTGAAGCGCCCGGGAACCCCACCGGGGAGCTGTTTTTT. The chain joins TRBV2 to TRBJ2-2; the D gene is possibly TRBD2 (5 bases). V was shortened by 0 bases and J by 4 bases, with 12 bases between the two germline ends. CDR3 length: 16 residues. Germline V gene data show CDR1 as SNHLY and CDR2 as FYNNEI.

J is TRBJ1-1 and V is TRBV5-1, with 10 positions matching TRBD1. Germline CDR1 is SGHRS and CDR2 is YFSETQ. The ends lost 4 bases at V and 4 bases at J; junction bases unmatched: 7. The CDR3 is 15 residues long. CDR3 in DNA: TGCGCCAGCAGCGTGTCCGACAGGGGGCCCACTGAAGCTTTCTTT. Translating it yields CASSVSDRGPTEAFF.

This clone was seen a few times. The chain is built from TRBV29-1 and TRBJ1-3; D is uncertain. The CDR3 has 14 amino acids. Trimming shortened V by 4 bases and J by 1 base, and 11 bases separated the two germline ends. Germline V gives CDR1 SQVTM, CDR2 ANQGSEA. The CDR3 spells CSVGIGGSGNTIYF. CDR3 nucleotide sequence: TGCAGCGTTGGAATTGGAGGATCTGGAAACACCATATATTTT.

Only one count was recorded for this clone. This chain uses TRBV7-6 with TRBJ1-3; D perhaps matches TRBD1 (5 bases). The CDR3 spans 16 residues. V lost 2 bases, J lost 0 bases, and 11 bases lay in between. Germline V gene data show CDR1 as SGHVS and CDR2 as FNYEAQ. CDR3 residues: CASSLQGWNSGNTIYF. The DNA for the CDR3 is TGTGCCAGCAGCTTACAGGGCTGGAACTCTGGAAACACCATATATTTT.

This rearrangement joins TRBV10-2 to TRBJ2-7; TRBD2 matches 8 bases. The CDR3 runs 14 residues. Germline V gene lookup returns CDR1 WSHSY and CDR2 SAAADI. Unmatched junction bases numbered 10, after V lost 5 bases and J lost 7 bases. The CDR3 region has the DNA TGCGCCAGCAGTTTACTAGCGGTGCCCTGGGAGCAGTACTTC. Translated, it gives CASSLLAVPWEQYF.

The chain uses TRBV6-5 and TRBJ2-2; D uncertain. Germline CDR1 and CDR2: MNHEY and SVGAGI. The V gene lost 7 bases and the J gene lost 8 bases, with 5 bases spanning the gap. The CDR3 loop spans 10 amino acids. The CDR3 here is CASTKGELFF. The CDR3 region has the DNA TGTGCCAGCACCAAAGGGGAGCTGTTTTTT.

V gene TRBV11-2 combines with J gene TRBJ2-1; D not resolved. CDR1 is SGHAT, CDR2 FQNNGV, per germline. The CDR3 totals 12 residues. The V end lost 3 bases, the J end lost 5 bases, and 5 bases lay between the germline ends. CDR3 in amino acids: CASSFSHNEQFF. The CDR3, as DNA: TGTGCCAGCAGCTTCTCTCACAATGAGCAGTTCTTC.

This chain connects TRBV6-4 to TRBJ1-5; 8 nucleotides agree with TRBD1. The germline CDR1 and CDR2 sequences are MRHNA and SNTAGT. The junction had 14 bases not matched to a gene; V was cut back by 4 bases and J by 3 bases. The length of the CDR3 is 18 residues. The CDR3 loop reads CASSVSGTGISINQPQHF. In DNA form, the CDR3 reads TGTGCCAGCAGTGTCTCCGGGACAGGAATCTCTATCAATCAGCCCCAGCATTTT.

The chain employs TRBV6-1 and TRBJ1-2; 9 bases are a match to TRBD1. This CDR3 is built from 14 residues. Trimming at V came to 4 bases and at J to 7 bases, leaving 7 bases not matched to a gene. Germline assignment: CDR1 MNHNS and CDR2 SASEGT. Here the CDR3 reads CASSANRGRTGYTF. CDR3 DNA: TGTGCCAGCAGTGCCAACAGGGGGCGAACTGGCTACACCTTC.

The chain couples TRBV5-1 to TRBJ1-6; 9 positions match TRBD1. The CDR3 is 16 amino acids. Germline V gene lookup returns CDR1 SGHRS and CDR2 YFSETQ. The V and J ends lost 1 base and 10 bases, in that order; junction bases with no gene match: 9. CDR3 DNA sequence: TGCGCCAGCAGCTTGCGGGGACAGGGCGTCCTATCACCCCTCCACTTT. This translates into CASSLRGQGVLSPLHF.

This chain joins TRBV6-6 and TRBJ2-3, with a tentative D call TRBD1 (6 bases). CDR3 length: 15 amino acids. V lost 6 bases and J 2 bases, leaving 15 bases between the germline ends. Germline CDR1 and CDR2: MNHNY and SVGAGI (reference sequence). The CDR3 here is CASSSGTRYTDTQYF. The CDR3 DNA reads as TGTGCCAGCAGCTCCGGGACAAGGTACACAGATACGCAGTATTTT.

This clone was picked up one time. The chain joins TRBV5-1 to TRBJ1-1, with TRBD1 matching over 10 bases. The CDR3 loop spans 17 amino acids. V was clipped by 2 bases and J by 6 bases; unmatched bases: 13. In germline, CDR1 is SGHRS, CDR2 YFSETQ. Here the CDR3 reads CASSFSRDRGPDAEAFF. The CDR3 DNA reads TGCGCCAGCAGCTTTTCCCGGGACAGGGGTCCGGACGCTGAAGCTTTCTTT.

This clone came up a few times. The chain carries TRBV2 and TRBJ2-7; 10 nucleotides agree with TRBD2. V lost 5 bases and J lost 7; bases outside the gene matches: 11. The CDR3 sequence is 15 residues long. Per germline, CDR1 SNHLY and CDR2 FYNNEI. The CDR3 is CASSPLAGAEGEQYF. DNA of the CDR3: TGTGCCAGCAGTCCTCTAGCGGGAGCCGAGGGGGAGCAGTACTTC.

This chain joins TRBV18 and TRBJ2-1; D might be TRBD1 (6 bases). V gave up 2 bases and J gave up 2 bases, with 10 bases separating them. This CDR3 contains 15 residues. Per the germline V gene, CDR1 is KGHSH and CDR2 is LQKENI. The CDR3 bases are TGTGCCAGCTCACCAGACCAGGGGACCTACAATGAGCAGTTCTTC. It translates to CASSPDQGTYNEQFF.

In its sample, this clone was seen once. The gene calls are TRBV6-6 and TRBJ1-2, with a weak D call TRBD1 (5 bases). The CDR3 has 13 residues. The V end was cut by 5 bases, the J end by 2 bases, with 9 bases between. CDR1 and CDR2 from the germline V gene are MNHNY and SVGAGI (reference sequence). CDR3 bases: TGTGCCAGCAGTGCGGGGGAGAACTATGGCTACACCTTC. This encodes CASSAGENYGYTF.

The gene calls are TRBV11-2 and TRBJ2-5; maybe TRBD2 (6 bases). The CDR3 runs to 13 residues. Between the trimmed V and J ends, which lost 4 bases and 5 bases, there was a span of 11 bases. Germline CDR1 and CDR2: SGHAT and FQNNGV. In DNA form, the CDR3 reads TGTGCCAGCAGCTCGCGGGGCTTGGAGACCCAGTACTTC. It encodes CASSSRGLETQYF. Using reference TRBV11-2 and TRBJ2-5 for the parts outside the CDR3, the full variable domain is EAGVAQSPRYKIIEKRQSVAFWCNPISGHATLYWYQQILGQGPKLLIQFQNNGVVDDSQLPKDRFSAERLKGVDSTLKIQPAKLEDSAVYLCASSSRGLETQYFGPGTRLLVL.

This clone was recorded a few times. The chain links TRBV7-9 to TRBJ1-2; D gene ambiguous. Trimming took 1 base from V and 3 from J, leaving 9 bases between them. Germline values: CDR1 SEHNR, CDR2 FQNEAQ (reference sequence). CDR3 length: 14 residues. The CDR3 spells CASSLGGPDYGYTF. DNA of the CDR3: TGTGCCAGCAGCTTAGGAGGGCCGGACTATGGCTACACCTTC.

This chain connects TRBV13 to TRBJ1-6, with D possibly TRBD1 on 5 matching bases. V dropped 1 base and J dropped 2 bases, with 9 bases sitting between them. CDR3 size: 16 residues. The germline V gene has CDR1 PRHDT and CDR2 FYEKMQ (reference sequence). In DNA form, the CDR3 reads TGTGCCAGCAGCTTAGCGGCAGGGACCTATAATTCACCCCTCCACTTT. It encodes CASSLAAGTYNSPLHF.

This chain joins TRBV6-5 and TRBJ1-2, with D possibly TRBD1 on 6 matching bases. Germline assignment: CDR1 MNHEY and CDR2 SVGAGI. CDR3 size: 16 residues. V lost 1 base and J 2 bases, leaving 14 bases between the germline ends. The CDR3 reads CASSYYEGHPNYGYTF. The CDR3 nucleotides read TGTGCCAGCAGTTACTACGAGGGACACCCGAACTATGGCTACACCTTC.

The rearrangement uses TRBV5-6 and TRBJ1-1, with a weak D call TRBD1 (6 bases). This CDR3 comprises 12 residues. Germline loops: CDR1 SGHDT, CDR2 YYEEEE. The ends were cut back, 7 bases at V and 8 bases at J, with 15 bases in the middle. CDR3: CASGTQRREAFF. As DNA, the CDR3 is TGTGCCAGCGGGACACAACGGAGAGAAGCTTTCTTT.